Detailed here is one T cell receptor (beta chain). Antigen unknown. These data belong to a study of molecular identifiers for immune sequencing clone quantification. General study points: Clonotypes surpassing 20 RNA copies contained over 98% of effector molecules, versus under 1% in naive cells.

This CDR3 has 15 amino acids. Germline-derived CDR1 and CDR2 are SGHVS and FNYEAQ. V lost 8 bases to trimming and J lost 0 bases; unmatched junction nucleotides: 9. Methods described previously were used for bulk TCR libraries, and listed TCR primers were applied. TCRdb recomputed calls from the PCR reads with MiXCR, one row per CDR3 protein. The sample includes 70,000 to 95,000 distinct CDR3 sequences, around 19% of them seen just once. Sample: naive CD8+ T cells from blood, with Jurkat cell RNA spiked in. The subset was: FACS-sorted CD8+CD4-CCR7+CD45RA+ naive T cells. The V gene is TRBV7-6, the J gene TRBJ2-7, with TRBD2 identical over 8 bases. This clonotype was sampled from a human donor in good health. Some libraries in this study had Jurkat cell RNA spiked in. In nucleotides, the CDR3 is TGTGCCAGCGGCCCGGGGAGCGGGAGCTCCTACGAGCAGTACTTC. Translated, it gives CASGPGSGSSYEQYF.